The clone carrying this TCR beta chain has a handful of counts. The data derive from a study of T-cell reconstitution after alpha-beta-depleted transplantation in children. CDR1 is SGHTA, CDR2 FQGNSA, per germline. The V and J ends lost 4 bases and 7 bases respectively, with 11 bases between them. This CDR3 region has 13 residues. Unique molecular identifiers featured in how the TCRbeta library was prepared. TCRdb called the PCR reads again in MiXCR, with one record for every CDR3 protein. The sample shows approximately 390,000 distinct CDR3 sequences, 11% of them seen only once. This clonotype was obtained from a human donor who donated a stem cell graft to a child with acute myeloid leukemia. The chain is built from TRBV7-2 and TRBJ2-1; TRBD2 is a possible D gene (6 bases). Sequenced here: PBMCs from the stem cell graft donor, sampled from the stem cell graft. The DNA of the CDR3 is TGTGCCAGCAGCTCCGGGGGTAGGAATGAGCAGTTCTTC. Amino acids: CASSSGGRNEQFF.